This TCR beta chain derives from a study of beta chain features in type 1 diabetes. Study-level findings and limits: Compared to healthy donors, patients appeared to have naive, central memory and Treg TCRB repertoires that were more alike. A moderate, significant TCRB CDR3 shortening appeared in type 1 diabetes across four CD4+ subsets.

The length of the CDR3 is 14 residues. Between the trimmed V and J ends, which lost 1 base and 1 base, there was a span of 7 bases. Germline-derived CDR1 and CDR2 are KGHSH and LQKENI. Concerning this clone itself: Antigen unknown.

The investigators reverse transcribed all of the isolated RNA, so they sequenced expressed TCRB transcripts. This table comes from immunoSEQ multiplex PCR, and its TCRdb copy is limited to in-frame clones, with some not included. The sample shows 600,000 to 700,000 clones, roughly 12% of them seen only once. The chain employs TRBV18 and TRBJ2-5; tentative D call: TRBD1 (6 bases). The sequenced sample was naive CD4+ T cells from blood. The sequence was collected from a man aged 25 to 40 with type 1 diabetes. The CDR3 here is CASSPRDTQETQYF. The CDR3 nucleotides are TGTGCCAGCTCACCACGGGACACCCAAGAGACCCAGTACTTC.